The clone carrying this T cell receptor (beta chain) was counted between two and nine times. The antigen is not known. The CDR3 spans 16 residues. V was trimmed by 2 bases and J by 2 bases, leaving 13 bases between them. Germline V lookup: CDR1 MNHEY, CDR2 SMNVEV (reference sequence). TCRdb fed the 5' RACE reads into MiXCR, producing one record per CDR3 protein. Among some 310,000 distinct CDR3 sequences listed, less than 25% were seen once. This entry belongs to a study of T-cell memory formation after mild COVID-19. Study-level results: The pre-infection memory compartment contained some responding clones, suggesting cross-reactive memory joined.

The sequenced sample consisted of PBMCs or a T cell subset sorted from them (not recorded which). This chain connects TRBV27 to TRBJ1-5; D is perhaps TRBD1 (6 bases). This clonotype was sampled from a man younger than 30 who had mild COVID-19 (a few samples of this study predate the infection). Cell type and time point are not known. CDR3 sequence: CASSLTGGLGNQPQHF. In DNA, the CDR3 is TGTGCCAGCAGTTTAACGGGGGGGCTTGGCAATCAGCCCCAGCATTTT.